This entry describes one T cell receptor (beta chain). Deletions cut 3 bases from V and 4 bases from J, with 14 bases between. This CDR3 has 15 amino acids. Looked up from germline, CDR1 is SNHLY and CDR2 is FYNNEI. This sample stems from a study of blood T cell repertoires in COVID-19. Study summary: The United States, Italy and Spain supplied acute and convalescent COVID-19 samples. The cDNA or gDNA used as material had been derived from T cells, B-cell-depleted T cells, or PBMCs.

In the original analysis: Using reference gene primer amplification, nucleated cell counts were estimated. This table comes from immunoSEQ multiplex PCR, and its TCRdb copy is limited to in-frame clones, with some not included. For V, J and clone size, that table is used; D and trimming come from the DNA. The data show 150,000 to 200,000 clones, 75% to 90% seen once. The TCR originated in a human donor in a cohort sampled during active COVID-19. The rearrangement links TRBV2 to TRBJ2-3; maybe TRBD2 (6 bases). The sequenced sample was peripheral blood. The CDR3 loop is CASSDTGTGADTQYF. CDR3 in DNA: TGTGCCAGCAGTGATACCGGGACGGGGGCAGATACGCAGTATTTT.